Listed here are 14 T cell receptor beta chains from one sample, sequenced in a study of T-cell reconstitution after alpha-beta-depleted transplantation in children. TCRbeta library construction was performed incorporating unique molecular identifiers. TCRdb itself ran the PCR reads through MiXCR, one entry per CDR3 protein. The sample consists of around 250,000 distinct CDR3 sequences, about a quarter of them appearing once. The sample here was PBMCs, taken before TCRalphabeta/CD19-depleted stem cell transplant. The receptors stem from a girl aged 2-10 years with Fanconi anemia, due to receive a stem cell transplant.

This clonotype was observed many times. This chain joins TRBV9 and TRBJ2-1, with a weak D call TRBD2 (6 bases). The CDR3 extends over 11 amino acids. V lost 2 bases, J lost 9 bases, and 6 bases lay in between. Germline assignment: CDR1 SGDLS and CDR2 YYNGEE. CDR3 protein: CASSVGGEQFF. The CDR3 nucleotides are TGTGCCAGCAGCGTGGGGGGTGAGCAGTTCTTC.

This clonotype was counted a few times. The chain links TRBV10-3 to TRBJ2-5; perhaps TRBD2 as D (7 bases). The V gene's germline CDR1 is ENHRY and CDR2 SYGVKD. Trimming pared 6 bases from V and 5 bases from J, leaving 16 bases between. The CDR3 extends over 14 amino acids. CDR3 protein: CAISLQGGGETQYF. In DNA, the CDR3 is TGTGCCATCAGCCTACAGGGAGGGGGTGAGACCCAGTACTTC.

Ten or more counts support this clonotype. The chain uses TRBV10-3 and TRBJ2-5; 7 bases match TRBD1. CDR3 size: 13 residues. Germline V gives CDR1 ENHRY, CDR2 SYGVKD. Germline trimming cut 5 bases from V and 2 bases from J; bases unmatched to any gene: 2. CDR3 residues: CAISNRGQETQYF. The DNA of the CDR3 is TGTGCCATCAGTAACAGGGGTCAAGAGACCCAGTACTTC.

The chain recombines TRBV20-1 with TRBJ2-2; 9 bases align to TRBD2. Germline V gene lookup returns CDR1 DFQATT and CDR2 SNEGSKA (reference sequence). Trimming cost V 0 bases and J 1 base; bases outside gene matches: 0. The CDR3 sequence is 15 residues long. The CDR3 DNA reads TGCAGTGCTAGAGAACTAGCGGGGAACACCGGGGAGCTGTTTTTT. Amino acids: CSARELAGNTGELFF.

This clonotype was seen more than once but under ten times. The chain carries TRBV24-1 and TRBJ2-3; 7 nucleotides agree with TRBD1. Germline V gene sequence: CDR1 KGHDR, CDR2 SFDVKD. CDR3 size: 14 residues. Trimming at V came to 8 bases and at J to 1 base, leaving 5 bases not matched to a gene. Here the CDR3 reads CATKDRLGTDTQYF. The CDR3 region has the DNA TGTGCCACCAAGGACAGGCTTGGCACAGATACGCAGTATTTT.

This clonotype turned up a few times. V usage is TRBV5-1 and J usage is TRBJ2-7; 7 nucleotides align to TRBD2. Germline CDR1 reads SGHRS; CDR2 reads YFSETQ. This CDR3 has 12 residues. The V gene end was trimmed by 0 bases and the J gene end by 6 bases; junction bases not matched to a gene: 0. CDR3 loop: CASSLGEGEQYF. The CDR3 DNA is TGCGCCAGCAGCTTGGGGGAGGGCGAGCAGTACTTC.

The rearrangement joins TRBV6-2 or TRBV6-3 to TRBJ1-5, with D possibly matching TRBD1 (5 bases). The germline V gene has CDR1 MNHEY and CDR2 SVGEGT. The CDR3 is 16 residues long. The germline V and J ends were trimmed by 6 bases and 1 base, with 16 bases remaining between them. CDR3: CASSRSGIWSNQPQHF. The CDR3 DNA follows: TGTGCCAGCAGCCGATCAGGGATATGGAGCAATCAGCCCCAGCATTTT.

This clonotype was counted at least ten times. DNA for the CDR3: TGCAGCGCCCGGGACGGTTTCTACGAGCAGTACTTC. Translation gives CSARDGFYEQYF. The V and J genes are TRBV29-1 and TRBJ2-7; either TRBD1 or TRBD2 may supply D (5 bases each). This CDR3 is built from 12 residues. The germline CDR1 and CDR2 sequences are SQVTM and ANQGSEA. Trimming removed 7 bases from V and 3 bases from J, with 13 bases in between.

The chain uses TRBV15 and TRBJ1-2; D is uncertain. Germline V gives CDR1 LNHNV, CDR2 YYDKDF (reference sequence). There are 13 residues in the CDR3. The V and J ends lost 9 bases and 2 bases respectively, with 13 bases between them. In DNA, the CDR3 is TGTGCCACTCAGGAGGAGGTGAACTATGGCTACACCTTC. Protein: CATQEEVNYGYTF.

In this sample, this clonotype turned up a few times. V and J are TRBV4-2 and TRBJ2-3; 9 nucleotides line up with TRBD2. CDR3 length equals 17 residues. Trimming cost V 1 base and J 1 base; bases outside gene matches: 6. Per germline, CDR1 LGHNA and CDR2 YNFKEQ. CDR3: CASSQVVAGARTDTQYF. In DNA, the CDR3 is TGTGCCAGCAGCCAAGTGGTAGCGGGAGCTCGCACAGATACGCAGTATTTT.

There are a few counts of this clonotype. The V gene is TRBV5-1, the J gene TRBJ2-5; a weak D match, TRBD1 (7 bases). CDR3 length equals 17 residues. Germline CDR1 and CDR2: SGHRS and YFSETQ. Trimming shortened V by 0 bases and J by 2 bases, and 17 bases separated the two germline ends. Written as DNA, the CDR3 is TGCGCCAGCAGCTTGGCCGGGGGCAGGGGGAAGCAAGAGACCCAGTACTTC. Amino acid sequence: CASSLAGGRGKQETQYF.

This clonotype was detected ten times or more. V and J are TRBV2 and TRBJ2-3; D is possibly TRBD1 or TRBD2 (6 bases each). V was shortened by 5 bases and J by 1 base, with 13 bases between the two germline ends. The CDR3 extends over 15 amino acids. The germline V gene has CDR1 SNHLY and CDR2 FYNNEI. The CDR3 loop is CASSSEGGGTDTQYF. In nucleotides, the CDR3 is TGTGCCAGCAGTTCTGAGGGGGGTGGCACAGATACGCAGTATTTT.

This chain connects TRBV11-2 to TRBJ2-3; 7 bases line up with TRBD2. There are 16 residues in the CDR3. V lost 2 bases, J lost 1 base, and 6 bases stayed unmatched. The germline V gene has CDR1 SGHAT and CDR2 FQNNGV. CDR3 bases: TGTGCCAGCAGCTTAAGCGGACTAGGACGCACAGATACGCAGTATTTT. This sequence encodes CASSLSGLGRTDTQYF.

This clonotype was detected once. The rearrangement links TRBV29-1 to TRBJ2-5; the match to TRBD1 covers 8 bases. Germline V CDR1 and CDR2: SQVTM, ANQGSEA. CDR3 size: 14 residues. With V trimmed by 2 bases and J by 4 bases, 6 bases remained unmatched. Here the CDR3 reads CSVEKTGTGETQYF. CDR3 in DNA: TGCAGCGTTGAAAAAACAGGGACAGGAGAGACCCAGTACTTC.